This T cell receptor (beta chain) emerged from a study of cytomegalovirus exposure and HLA in healthy donors. Findings and caveats of the study: According to the study, 150 to 200 TCR beta chains were cytomegalovirus-associated. It was reportedly the case that the classifier diagnosed cytomegalovirus status with high specificity and sensitivity.

While the first cohort had 600 to 750 subjects, the donors belonged to the separate validation cohort of about 120 subjects. A remark on this clone: Its antigen is undetermined.

Only in-frame clones appear in the TCRdb table, and some are missing; sequencing was by immunoSEQ multiplex PCR. The sample contains some 110,000 clones, 88% of which appear only once. Germline values: CDR1 SGHVS, CDR2 FQNEAQ. This CDR3 region has 16 residues. Trimming took 5 bases from V and 2 from J; bases not matched to a gene: 12. The chain carries TRBV7-8 and TRBJ2-7, with 7 bases matching TRBD2. Sequenced input: PBMCs. The sequence derives from a man between 18 and 35 years old in good health and CMV-seronegative. CDR3 coding DNA: TGTGCCAGCAGCGCCTTTATGGGGGGGGACGCCTACGAGCAGTACTTC. Protein product: CASSAFMGGDAYEQYF.